The present entry profiles one T cell receptor beta chain with its context. The CDR3 has 17 amino acids. Germline V gene lookup returns CDR1 PRHDT and CDR2 FYEKMQ (reference sequence). The ends lost 4 bases at V and 10 bases at J; junction bases unmatched: 15. The entry originates in a study of blood T cell repertoires in COVID-19. In the source study's methods: How many nucleated cells were present was estimated from reference gene primer amplification. Only in-frame clones appear in the TCRdb table, and some are missing; sequencing was by immunoSEQ multiplex PCR. V and J calls and clone size are copied from that table; D and trimming were computed from the DNA. The repertoire holds roughly 60,000 clones, more than 75% seen once, with more than 6% in the top ten.

V usage is TRBV13 and J usage is TRBJ2-1; 11 nucleotides align to TRBD2. The sample consisted of peripheral blood. The TCR was taken from a human donor with active COVID-19. The donor label of this sample is uncertain. In DNA, the CDR3 is TGTGCCAGCAGCTCCCCGCTGGGACTAGCGGTAAGCCTCGAGCAGTTCTTC. It encodes CASSSPLGLAVSLEQFF.